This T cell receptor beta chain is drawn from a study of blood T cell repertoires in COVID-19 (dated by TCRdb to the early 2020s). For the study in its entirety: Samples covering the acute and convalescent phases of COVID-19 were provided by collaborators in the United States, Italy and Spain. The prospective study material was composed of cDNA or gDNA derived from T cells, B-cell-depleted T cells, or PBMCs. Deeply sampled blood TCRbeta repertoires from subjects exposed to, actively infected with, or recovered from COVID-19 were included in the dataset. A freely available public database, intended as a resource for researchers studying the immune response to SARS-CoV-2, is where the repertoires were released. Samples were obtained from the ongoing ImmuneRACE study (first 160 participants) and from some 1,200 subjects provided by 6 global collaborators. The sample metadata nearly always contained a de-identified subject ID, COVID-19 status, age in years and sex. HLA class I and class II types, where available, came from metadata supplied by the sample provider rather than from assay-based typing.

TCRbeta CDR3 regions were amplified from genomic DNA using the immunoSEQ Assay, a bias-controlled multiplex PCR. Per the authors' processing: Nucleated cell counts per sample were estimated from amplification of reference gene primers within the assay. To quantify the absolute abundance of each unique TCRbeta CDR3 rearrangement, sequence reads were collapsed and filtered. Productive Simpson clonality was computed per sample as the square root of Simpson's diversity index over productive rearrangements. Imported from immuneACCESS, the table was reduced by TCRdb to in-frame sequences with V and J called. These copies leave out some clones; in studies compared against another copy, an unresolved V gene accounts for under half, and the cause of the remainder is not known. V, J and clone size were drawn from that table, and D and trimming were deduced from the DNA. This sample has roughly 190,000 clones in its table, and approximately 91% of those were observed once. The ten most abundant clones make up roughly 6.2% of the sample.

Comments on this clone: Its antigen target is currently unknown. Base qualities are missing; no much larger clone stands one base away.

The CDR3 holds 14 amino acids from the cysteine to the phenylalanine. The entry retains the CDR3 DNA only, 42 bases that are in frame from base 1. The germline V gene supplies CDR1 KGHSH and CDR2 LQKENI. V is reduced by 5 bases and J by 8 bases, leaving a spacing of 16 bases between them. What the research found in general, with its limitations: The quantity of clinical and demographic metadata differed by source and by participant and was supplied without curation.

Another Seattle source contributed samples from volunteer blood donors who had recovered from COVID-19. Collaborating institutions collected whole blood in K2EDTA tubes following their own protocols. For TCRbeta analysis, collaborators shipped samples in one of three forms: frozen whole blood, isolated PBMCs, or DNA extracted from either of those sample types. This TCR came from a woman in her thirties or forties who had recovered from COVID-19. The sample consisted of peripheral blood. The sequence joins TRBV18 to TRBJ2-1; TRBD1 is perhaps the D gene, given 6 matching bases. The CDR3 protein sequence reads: CASSVTTGKDEQFF. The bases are TGTGCCAGCTCAGTCACAACAGGGAAAGATGAGCAGTTCTTC.